This T cell receptor beta chain was obtained from a study of blood T cell repertoires in COVID-19. Looking at the study overall: From the United States, Italy and Spain came samples of acute and convalescent COVID-19.

Original data processing: Amplification of reference gene primers provided the estimated nucleated cell counts. Assay used: immunoSEQ multiplex PCR; TCRdb lists only in-frame clones, some missing. V, J and clone size are taken as reported in that table, and D and trimming were inferred from the DNA itself. The sample has roughly 250,000 clones; 83% are singletons. The ends were cut back, 8 bases at V and 4 bases at J, with 15 bases in the middle. This CDR3 comprises 14 residues. Germline CDR1 and CDR2: LNHDA and SQIVND (reference sequence). The TCR originated in a woman aged 40 to 55 who had been exposed to COVID-19. This rearrangement joins TRBV19 to TRBJ2-4, with a tentative D call TRBD2 (6 bases). The sample taken for sequencing was PBMCs or T cells enriched from blood (not recorded which). The CDR3, as DNA: TGTGCCAGTTCACCTGGGGACTGGAAAAACATTCAGTACTTC. Translated: CASSPGDWKNIQYF.